Listed here is a single TCR beta chain. The antigen is unknown. This sample was included in a study of T cell repertoires in cytomegalovirus infection. TCRdb re-called the reads with MiXCR, one entry per CDR3 protein. The sample has fewer than 650,000 distinct CDR3 sequences, around two fifths seen once. V was pared by 5 bases and J by 2 bases, with 11 bases between. The CDR3 is made up of 14 amino acids. Germline V gives CDR1 SGHVS, CDR2 FNYEAQ. This sample comprised cultured PBMCs, obtained from culture after CMV antigen stimulation. The chain links TRBV7-6 to TRBJ2-3; D not resolved. The source of this sequence is a human donor in good health (CMV status not recorded). Some clones in this sample may be carry-over from other donors' samples. CDR3: CASSPRRDTDTQYF. Here the CDR3 DNA reads TGTGCCAGCAGCCCTCGACGCGACACAGATACGCAGTATTTT.